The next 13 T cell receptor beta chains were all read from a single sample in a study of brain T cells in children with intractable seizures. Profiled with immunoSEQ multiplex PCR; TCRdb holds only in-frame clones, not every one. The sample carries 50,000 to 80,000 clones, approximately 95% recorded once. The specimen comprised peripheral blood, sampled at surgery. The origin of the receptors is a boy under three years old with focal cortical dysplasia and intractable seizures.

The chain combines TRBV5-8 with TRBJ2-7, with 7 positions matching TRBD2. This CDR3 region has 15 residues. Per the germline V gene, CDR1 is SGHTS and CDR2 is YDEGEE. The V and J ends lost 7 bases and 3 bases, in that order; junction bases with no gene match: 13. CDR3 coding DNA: TGTGCCAGCTCCCAACCTCTAGCGGAACACTACGAGCAGTACTTC. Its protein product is CASSQPLAEHYEQYF.

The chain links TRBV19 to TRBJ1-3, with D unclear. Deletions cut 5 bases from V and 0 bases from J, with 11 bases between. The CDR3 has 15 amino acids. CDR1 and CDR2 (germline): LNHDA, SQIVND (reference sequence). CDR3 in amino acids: CASSAASFSGNTIYF. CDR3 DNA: TGTGCCAGTAGTGCGGCCTCCTTCTCTGGAAACACCATATATTTT.

CDR3 residues: CASSRNPGQSTDTQYF. The DNA of the CDR3 is TGTGCCAGCAGTCGAAACCCGGGACAGAGCACAGATACGCAGTATTTT. The chain carries TRBV7-6 and TRBJ2-3; 7 bases align to TRBD1. The CDR3 covers 16 residues. J lost 0 bases, V lost 6 bases, and 9 bases had no gene match. Germline lookup yields CDR1 SGHVS and CDR2 FNYEAQ.

The chain's CDR3 is CASSLITIGLSTDTQYF. The DNA of the CDR3 is TGTGCCAGCAGCTTAATTACAATAGGGCTTTCCACAGATACGCAGTATTTT. The V call is TRBV7-2, the J call TRBJ2-3, with D unclear. The CDR3 length is 17 residues. CDR1 and CDR2 (germline): SGHTA, FQGNSA. V was clipped by 2 bases and J by 2 bases, with 17 bases between them.

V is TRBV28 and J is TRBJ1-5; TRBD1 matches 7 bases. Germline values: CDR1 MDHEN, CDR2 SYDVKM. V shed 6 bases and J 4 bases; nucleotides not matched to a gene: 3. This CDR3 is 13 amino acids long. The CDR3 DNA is TGTGCCAGCAGGTTACAGGGGAATCAGCCCCAGCATTTT. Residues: CASRLQGNQPQHF. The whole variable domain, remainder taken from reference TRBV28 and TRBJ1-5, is DVKVTQSSRYLVKRTGEKVFLECVQDMDHENMFWYRQDPGLGLRLIYFSYDVKMKEKGDIPEGYSVSREKKERFSLILESASTNQTSMYLCASRLQGNQPQHFGDGTRLSIL.

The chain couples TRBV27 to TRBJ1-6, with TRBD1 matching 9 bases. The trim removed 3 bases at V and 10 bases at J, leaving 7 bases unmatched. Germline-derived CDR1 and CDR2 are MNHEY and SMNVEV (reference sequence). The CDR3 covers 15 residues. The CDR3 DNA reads TGTGCCAGCAGTTTGGGGGACAGGGACGGATCACCCCTCCACTTT. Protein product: CASSLGDRDGSPLHF.

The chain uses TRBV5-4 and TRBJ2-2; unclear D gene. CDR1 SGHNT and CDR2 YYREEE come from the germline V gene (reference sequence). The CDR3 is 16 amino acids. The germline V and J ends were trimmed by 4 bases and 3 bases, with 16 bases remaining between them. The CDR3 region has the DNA TGTGCCAGCAGCCCCGACGGGCCTGGCGACACCGGGGAGCTGTTTTTT. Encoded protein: CASSPDGPGDTGELFF.

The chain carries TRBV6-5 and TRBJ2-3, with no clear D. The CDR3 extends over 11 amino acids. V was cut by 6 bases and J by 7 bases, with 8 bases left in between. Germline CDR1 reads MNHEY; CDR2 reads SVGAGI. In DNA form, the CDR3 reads TGTGCCAGCAGCTTCGAATATACGCAGTATTTT. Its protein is CASSFEYTQYF.

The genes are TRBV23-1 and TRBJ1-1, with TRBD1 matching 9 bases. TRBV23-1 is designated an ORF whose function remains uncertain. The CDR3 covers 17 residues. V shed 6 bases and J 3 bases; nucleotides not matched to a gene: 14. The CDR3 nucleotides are TGCGCCAGCAGCGGGGACCAACAGGGGGCGCGTGACACTGAAGCTTTCTTT. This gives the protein CASSGDQQGARDTEAFF.

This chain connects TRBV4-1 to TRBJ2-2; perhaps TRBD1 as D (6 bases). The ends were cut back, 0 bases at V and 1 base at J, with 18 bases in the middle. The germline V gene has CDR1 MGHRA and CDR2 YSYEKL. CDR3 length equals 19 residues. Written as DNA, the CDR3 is TGCGCCAGCAGCCAAGAGAGACTCAGGGGTCTACGGAACACCGGGGAGCTGTTTTTT. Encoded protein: CASSQERLRGLRNTGELFF.

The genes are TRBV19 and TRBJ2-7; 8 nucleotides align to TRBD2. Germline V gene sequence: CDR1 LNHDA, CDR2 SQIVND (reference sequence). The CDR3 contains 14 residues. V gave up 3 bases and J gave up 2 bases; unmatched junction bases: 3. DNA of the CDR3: TGTGCCAGTAGTATCGTAGCGGGGCCCTACGAGCAGTACTTC. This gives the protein CASSIVAGPYEQYF. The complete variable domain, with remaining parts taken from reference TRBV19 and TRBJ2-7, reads DGGITQSPKYLFRKEGQNVTLSCEQNLNHDAMYWYRQDPGQGLRLIYYSQIVNDFQKGDIAEGYSVSREKKESFPLTVTSAQKNPTAFYLCASSIVAGPYEQYFGPGTRLTVT.

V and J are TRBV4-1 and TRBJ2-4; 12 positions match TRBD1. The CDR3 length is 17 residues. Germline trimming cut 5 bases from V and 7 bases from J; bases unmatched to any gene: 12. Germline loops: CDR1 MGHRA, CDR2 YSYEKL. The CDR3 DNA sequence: TGCGCCAGCAGCAGCGGGACAGGGGGCGCACGGGGGAACATTCAGTACTTC. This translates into CASSSGTGGARGNIQYF.

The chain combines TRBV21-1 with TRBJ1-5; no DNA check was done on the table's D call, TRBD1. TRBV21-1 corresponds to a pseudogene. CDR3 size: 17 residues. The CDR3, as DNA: TGTGCCAGCACCCCGAAACCGGGACAGGGGAGCAATCAGCCCCAGCATTTT. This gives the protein CASTPKPGQGSNQPQHF.